A selection of T cell receptor beta chains follows, all from one sample in a study of cytomegalovirus exposure and HLA in healthy donors. Produced via immunoSEQ multiplex PCR; TCRdb's table is partial and in-frame only. The profile shows roughly 100,000 clones, 60% to 80% of them singletons. Source material: PBMCs. Source of these receptors: a female donor in good health and CMV-seronegative. Both conserved end residues are part of each CDR3. A D gene is named only where the DNA matches it firmly. A clone size is listed for some rows: how often the clone was seen (once, few, many), or a class if it is expanded.

d_call	clone_size	v_call	j_call	cdr3_nt	cdr3_aa
TRBD1	once	TRBV29-1	TRBJ2-2	TGCAGCGCGACAGGGACGGACACCGGGGAGCTGTTTTTT	CSATGTDTGELFF
TRBD2	NA	TRBV9	TRBJ2-1	TGTGCCAGCAGCCCAAGGACTAGGGTAAACAATGAGCAGTTCTTC	CASSPRTRVNNEQFF
NA	few	TRBV19	TRBJ2-7	TGTGCCAGTACCAGACAAGGGGGCTCCTACGAGCAGTACTTC	CASTRQGGSYEQYF
TRBD1	NA	TRBV20-1	TRBJ2-7	TGCAGTGCTAGGGCAGGGGGCGAGCAGTACTTC	CSARAGGEQYF
NA	NA	TRBV28	TRBJ1-4	TGTGCCAGCAGTTCAAGAATAGTAAGACTTGAAAAACTGTTTTTT	CASSSRIVRLEKLFF
NA	NA	TRBV29-1	TRBJ1-2	TGCAGCGTTGAACGGCAGGGTCCTAACTATGGCTACACCTTC	CSVERQGPNYGYTF
TRBD1	NA	TRBV27	TRBJ2-3	TGTGCCAGCAGTCTACAGGGGGCACTAGATACGCAGTATTTT	CASSLQGALDTQYF
TRBD2	NA	TRBV5-1	TRBJ2-7	TGCGCCAGCAGTCCCCCATCACTAGCGAGGGACGAGCAGTACTTC	CASSPPSLARDEQYF
NA	few	TRBV30	TRBJ2-7	TGTGCCTGCCACCCGGGTGGGTACGAGCAGTACTTC	CACHPGGYEQYF
TRBD2	NA	TRBV2	TRBJ2-1	TGTGCCAGCAGGTCTAGCGGGAGCTACAATGAGCAGTTCTTC	CASRSSGSYNEQFF
NA	NA	TRBV2	TRBJ2-3	TGTGCCAGCAGTGACGGGTACTCCCATGTCCCTAGCACAGATACGCAGTATTTT	CASSDGYSHVPSTDTQYF
TRBD1	NA	TRBV5-5	TRBJ2-7	TGTGCCAGCAGCGCGGGCTCCAGGGGGGAGCAGTACTTC	CASSAGSRGEQYF
TRBD2	NA	TRBV9	TRBJ2-7	TGTGCCAGCAGCGTAGGAGGGACTAGCTCCTACGAGCAGTACTTC	CASSVGGTSSYEQYF
TRBD2	few	TRBV2	TRBJ2-5	TGTGCCAGCAGTGAGGGCCGGGGGGAAGAGACCCAGTACTTC	CASSEGRGEETQYF
NA	NA	TRBV6-6	TRBJ2-1	TGTGCCAGCAGCTCTAGAGGCAATGAGCAGTTCTTC	CASSSRGNEQFF
TRBD1	NA	TRBV30	TRBJ2-7	TGTGCCTGGAGTGCGTCCGGGACAGACTACGAGCAGTACTTC	CAWSASGTDYEQYF
NA	once	TRBV9	TRBJ1-3	TGTGCCAGCAGCTATCTCTCTGGAAACACCATATATTTT	CASSYLSGNTIYF
NA	NA	TRBV5-8	TRBJ1-5	TGTGCCAGCAGCTTATTGTATAGCAATCAGCCCCAGCATTTT	CASSLLYSNQPQHF